In this sample, the clone carrying this T cell receptor beta chain turned up many times. This specimen comes from a study of early T cells in non-severe SARS-CoV-2 infection. TCRdb used MiXCR to reprocess the 5' RACE reads, holding one entry per CDR3 protein. The repertoire holds more than 45,000 distinct CDR3 sequences, with 6.2% as singletons. V trimming: 3 bases; J trimming: 5 bases; junction bases outside the gene matches: 9. This CDR3 has 15 residues. Per germline, CDR1 ENHRY and CDR2 SYGVKD. The J gene is TRBJ1-2, the V gene TRBV10-3, with 7 bases aligning to TRBD1. This TCR was sampled from an adult who was a healthcare worker with PCR-confirmed SARS-CoV-2 infection or an uninfected control (not recorded which). The sample consisted of whole blood, taken at baseline. The CDR3 loop is CAISDDGTAIYGYTF. The CDR3 DNA sequence: TGTGCCATCAGTGATGACGGGACAGCAATTTATGGCTACACCTTC.